This T cell receptor beta chain derives from a study of T cell clones after liver transplantation. Clones were sequenced by immunoSEQ multiplex PCR, and TCRdb holds only the in-frame ones, with some missing. The sample lists 65,000 to 80,000 clones; about 80% were seen once. In germline, CDR1 is MDHEN, CDR2 SYDVKM. V lost 3 bases, J lost 5 bases, and 7 bases lay in between. The CDR3 is made up of 12 amino acids. The material was CD4+ T cells from blood, obtained before liver transplant. The chain recombines TRBV28 with TRBJ1-2; D gene unclear. The TCR was taken from a human donor who received a liver transplant. The DNA for the CDR3 is TGTGCCAGCAGTTTTAGGAATTATGGCTACACCTTC. Translated, it gives CASSFRNYGYTF.